The clone carrying this TCR beta chain was seen just once. Its target is not known. Construction of the TCRbeta library involved unique molecular identifiers. In TCRdb, the PCR reads were re-called with MiXCR into one record per CDR3 protein. The sample yields 450,000 to 600,000 distinct CDR3 sequences, around 13% seen once. The entry originates in a study of T-cell reconstitution after alpha-beta-depleted transplantation in children. Study-level results: The main origin of T-cell counts and diversity one year after transplant was newly produced T cells. By about two months after transplant, alpha-beta T cells reportedly arose from several hundred graft clones that had expanded.

The germline gives CDR1 KGHSH, CDR2 LQKENI. V was clipped by 3 bases and J by 2 bases, with 16 bases between them. CDR3 size: 16 residues. Sequencing was performed on PBMCs, mostly from graft donor cells, taken 360 days after TCRalphabeta/CD19-depleted stem cell transplant. The V call is TRBV18, the J call TRBJ2-5, with unresolved D. This TCR came from a male patient younger than 18 who had a stem cell transplant for acute myeloid leukemia, so the T cells may come from the graft donor. The DNA for the CDR3 is TGTGCCAGCTCACCCCTCGTTCCTACCTCACAAGAGACCCAGTACTTC. The encoded protein is CASSPLVPTSQETQYF. The complete variable domain, with remaining parts taken from reference TRBV18 and TRBJ2-5, reads NAGVMQNPRHLVRRRGQEARLRCSPMKGHSHVYWYRQLPEEGLKFMVYLQKENIIDESGMPKERFSAEFPKEGPSILRIQQVVRGDSAAYFCASSPLVPTSQETQYFGPGTRLLVL.